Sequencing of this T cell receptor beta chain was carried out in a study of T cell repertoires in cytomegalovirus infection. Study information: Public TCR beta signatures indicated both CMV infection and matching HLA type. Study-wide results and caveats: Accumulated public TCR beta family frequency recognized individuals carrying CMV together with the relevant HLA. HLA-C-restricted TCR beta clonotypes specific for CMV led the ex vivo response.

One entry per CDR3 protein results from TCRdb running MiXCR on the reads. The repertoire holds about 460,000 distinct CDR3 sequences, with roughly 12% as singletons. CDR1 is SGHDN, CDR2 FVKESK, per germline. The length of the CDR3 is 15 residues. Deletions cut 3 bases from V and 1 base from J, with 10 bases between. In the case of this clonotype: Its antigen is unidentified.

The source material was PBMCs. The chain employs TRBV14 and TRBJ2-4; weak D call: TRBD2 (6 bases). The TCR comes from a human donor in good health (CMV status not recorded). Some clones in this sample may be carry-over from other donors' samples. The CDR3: CASSQWDSAKNIQYF. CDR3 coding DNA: TGTGCCAGCAGCCAGTGGGACTCGGCCAAAAACATTCAGTACTTC. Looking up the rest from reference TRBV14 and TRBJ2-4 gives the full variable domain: EAGVTQFPSHSVIEKGQTVTLRCDPISGHDNLYWYRRVMGKEIKFLLHFVKESKQDESGMPNNRFLAERTGGTYSTLKVQPAELEDSGVYFCASSQWDSAKNIQYFGAGTRLSVL.